The source of this TCR beta chain is a study of T-cell memory formation after mild COVID-19. About the study: TCR clusters were largely donor specific.

In this sample, this clonotype turned up many times. Its antigen is undetermined. Germline CDR1 SGHRS, CDR2 YFSETQ. V was clipped by 2 bases and J by 6 bases, with 9 bases between them. The CDR3 runs to 12 residues. TCRdb used MiXCR to reprocess the 5' RACE reads, holding one entry per CDR3 protein. The repertoire includes hundreds of thousands of distinct CDR3 sequences, 8% to 9% of them detected once, and under 25% sits in the top ten. Study-level results: Within pre-infection memory, some responding clones were found, suggesting cross-reactive memory joined. What remained unconfirmed was the SARS-CoV-2 specificity of second-wave clones peaking on day 37. The study found contracting CD4+ clones mainly in CM and EM and contracting CD8+ clones in EMRA.

The rearrangement joins TRBV5-1 to TRBJ2-7; possible D gene TRBD2, 5 bases. The receptor was derived from a man younger than 30 who had mild COVID-19 (a few samples of this study predate the infection). Cell type and time point are not known. The sample consisted of PBMCs or a T cell subset sorted from them (not recorded which). The CDR3 DNA reads as TGCGCCAGCAGCTTCCAGGCGGGCGAGCAGTACTTC. Protein sequence: CASSFQAGEQYF. Using reference TRBV5-1 and TRBJ2-7 for the parts outside the CDR3, the full variable domain is KAGVTQTPRYLIKTRGQQVTLSCSPISGHRSVSWYQQTPGQGLQFLFEYFSETQRNKGNFPGRFSGRQFSNSRSEMNVSTLELGDSALYLCASSFQAGEQYFGPGTRLTVT.